This T cell receptor (beta chain) was sequenced during a study of blood T cell repertoires in COVID-19. Study-level information: Italy, Spain and the United States were the sources of the convalescent and acute COVID-19 samples. PBMCs, B-cell-depleted T cells, or T cells were the source of the cDNA or gDNA that made up the material.

Per the original data handling: Nucleated cell counts were estimated from reference gene primer amplification. Profiling relied on immunoSEQ multiplex PCR, and the TCRdb table lists in-frame clones only, not all of them. V, J and clone size reflect that table, while D and trimming were determined from the DNA. The sample contains some 220,000 clones, roughly 84% of which appear only once. Trimming removed 5 bases at V and 2 bases at J, with 22 bases between. Germline CDR1 is SGHAT and CDR2 is FQNNGV. This CDR3 spans 18 amino acids. The table lists this clone with a count of one. The material sequenced was peripheral blood. The TCR originated in a woman aged 80 or older with active or convalescent COVID-19. The chain has TRBV11-2 and TRBJ1-5; no clear D. The CDR3 protein is CASSPGGSANVGNQPQHF. CDR3 nucleotide sequence: TGTGCCAGCAGCCCTGGAGGGTCCGCGAATGTAGGCAATCAGCCCCAGCATTTT.